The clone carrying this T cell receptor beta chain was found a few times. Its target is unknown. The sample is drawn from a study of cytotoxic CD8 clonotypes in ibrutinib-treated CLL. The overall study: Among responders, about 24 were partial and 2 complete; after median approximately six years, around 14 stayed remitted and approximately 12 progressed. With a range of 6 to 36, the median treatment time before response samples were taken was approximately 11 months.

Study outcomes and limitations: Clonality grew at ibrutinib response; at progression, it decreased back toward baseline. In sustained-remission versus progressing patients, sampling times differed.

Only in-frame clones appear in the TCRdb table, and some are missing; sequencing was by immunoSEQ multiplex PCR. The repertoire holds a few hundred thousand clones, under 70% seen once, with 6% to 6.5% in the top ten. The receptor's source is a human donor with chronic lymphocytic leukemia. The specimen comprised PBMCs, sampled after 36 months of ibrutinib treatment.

The CDR3 spells CASSQDSNQPQHF. The CDR3 region has the DNA TGTGCCAGCAGCCAAGATAGCAATCAGCCCCAGCATTTT. The chain combines TRBV7-8 with TRBJ1-5; D is uncertain. Germline loops: CDR1 SGHVS, CDR2 FQNEAQ. With 5 bases removed from V and 0 bases from J, the gap between germline ends came to 5 bases. This CDR3 contains 13 residues.